Below are 4 T cell receptor beta chains sequenced from a single sample in a study of blood T cell repertoires in COVID-19. Only in-frame clones appear in the TCRdb table, and some are missing; sequencing was by immunoSEQ multiplex PCR. This repertoire shows 200,000 to 250,000 clones, roughly four fifths found once; its top ten account for about 15%. Sequencing used PBMCs or T cells enriched from blood (not recorded which). The receptors derive from a man aged 40-50 years who had recovered from COVID-19.

The chain has TRBV30 and TRBJ2-1; 11 nucleotides match TRBD2. The CDR3 consists of 16 residues. The germline gives CDR1 GTSNPN, CDR2 SVGIG (reference sequence). V trimming: 3 bases; J trimming: 4 bases; junction bases outside the gene matches: 8. CDR3 protein: CAWRRLVAGGYNEQFF. Here the CDR3 DNA reads TGTGCCTGGAGGCGCCTCGTAGCGGGGGGGTACAATGAGCAGTTCTTC.

V usage is TRBV2 and J usage is TRBJ1-5, with 7 bases that match TRBD1. Germline V gives CDR1 SNHLY, CDR2 FYNNEI. The trim removed 6 bases at V and 10 bases at J, leaving 12 bases unmatched. The CDR3 spans 14 residues. CDR3 residues: CASREQGLVGPQHF. The CDR3 DNA reads TGTGCCAGCAGAGAACAGGGGCTCGTAGGACCCCAGCATTTT.

The CDR3 sequence: CASSPRTSGWYNEQFF. As DNA, the CDR3 is TGTGCCAGCAGCCCCCGGACTAGCGGGTGGTACAATGAGCAGTTCTTC. The chain uses TRBV7-2 and TRBJ2-1, with 11 positions matching TRBD2. Germline V gene sequence: CDR1 SGHTA, CDR2 FQGNSA. Germline trimming cut 5 bases from V and 4 bases from J; bases unmatched to any gene: 7. This CDR3 contains 16 residues.

The chain links TRBV7-9 to TRBJ2-7; a possible D gene is TRBD2 (7 bases). The CDR3 spans 14 residues. Germline V gives CDR1 SEHNR, CDR2 FQNEAQ (reference sequence). Trimming stripped 6 bases from V and 6 bases from J, with 18 bases between. DNA of the CDR3: TGTGCCAGCAGTGGGGGGGCCGTATCTGCCGAGCAGTACTTC. It translates to CASSGGAVSAEQYF. Full variable domain (outside the CDR3, taken from reference TRBV7-9 and TRBJ2-7): DTGVSQNPRHKITKRGQNVTFRCDPISEHNRLYWYRQTLGQGPEFLTYFQNEAQLEKSRLLSDRFSAERPKGSFSTLEIQRTEQGDSAMYLCASSGGAVSAEQYFGPGTRLTVT.